These T cell receptor beta chains were read from a single sample in a study of blood T cells in healthy people across ages. TCRdb itself ran the 5' RACE reads through MiXCR, one entry per CDR3 protein. The sample lists around 1,600,000 distinct CDR3 sequences, approximately 43% occurring once. Sequencing was done on a sample of blood. The source of these receptors is a woman in her late teens or twenties in good health. CDR3s include the opening cysteine and the closing phenylalanine or tryptophan. The D gene is left open where the match is weak. Only part of the rows carry a size: once, few, many, or a class if the clone is expanded.

D: NA; J: TRBJ1-5; V: TRBV2; size: once; DNA: TGTGCCAGCCTGGGGGACAATCAGCCCCAGCATTTT; CDR3: CASLGDNQPQHF
D: TRBD1; J: TRBJ2-3; V: TRBV4-2; size: NA; DNA: TGTGCCAGCAGCCAAGATGAAGCCGGGACAGGGGCAGATACGCAGTATTTT; CDR3: CASSQDEAGTGADTQYF
D: NA; J: TRBJ1-5; V: TRBV10-3; size: NA; DNA: TGTGCCATCAGTGAGTCGTTTATTAGCAATCAGCCCCAGCATTTT; CDR3: CAISESFISNQPQHF
D: TRBD2; J: TRBJ2-1; V: TRBV7-2; size: many; DNA: TGTGCCAGCAGCTTAACCCGACTAGCGGGGGGGTTCAATGAGCAGTTCTTC; CDR3: CASSLTRLAGGFNEQFF
D: TRBD1; J: TRBJ2-1; V: TRBV12-3/TRBV12-4; size: NA; DNA: TGTGCCAGCAGTTCATTTAGGGGGCGCGGATCCTACAATGAGCAGTTCTTC; CDR3: CASSSFRGRGSYNEQFF
D: NA; J: TRBJ2-1; V: TRBV5-1; size: NA; DNA: TGCGCCAGCAGCTTGCGCACAGCGCACTCCTACAATGAGCAGTTCTTC; CDR3: CASSLRTAHSYNEQFF
D: TRBD1; J: TRBJ1-1; V: TRBV4-1; size: NA; DNA: TGTGCCAGCAGTCAACAGGGGGCCACTGAAGCTTTCTTT; CDR3: CASSQQGATEAFF
D: TRBD1; J: TRBJ2-2; V: TRBV25-1; size: NA; DNA: TGTGCCAGCAGTGAATATCCCACCGGACAGGTCGGGGAGCTGTTTTTT; CDR3: CASSEYPTGQVGELFF
D: TRBD1; J: TRBJ2-3; V: TRBV7-9; size: few; DNA: TGTGCCAGCAGCCCGATGACAGGGGGCAGCACAGATACGCAGTATTTT; CDR3: CASSPMTGGSTDTQYF
D: NA; J: TRBJ1-2; V: TRBV27; size: NA; DNA: TGTGCCAGCAGTCCCACGGCAGGTTGGACGGCCTATGGCTACACCTTC; CDR3: CASSPTAGWTAYGYTF
D: NA; J: TRBJ1-2; V: TRBV6-5; size: NA; DNA: TGTGCCAGCAGTACTGATCAATATGGCTACACCTTC; CDR3: CASSTDQYGYTF
D: NA; J: TRBJ2-7; V: TRBV5-5; size: NA; DNA: TGTGCCAGCAGCGACCCCGGGGACTCCTACGAGCAGTACTTC; CDR3: CASSDPGDSYEQYF
D: NA; J: TRBJ2-2; V: TRBV20-1; size: NA; DNA: TGCAGTGCTAGAGATGGTAGTTCGGCCAGGTTGAACACCGGGGAGCTGTTTTTT; CDR3: CSARDGSSARLNTGELFF
D: TRBD2; J: TRBJ2-1; V: TRBV6-6; size: NA; DNA: TGTGCCAGCAGTTATCGGGGGGGGGAATACGATGAGCAGTTCTTC; CDR3: CASSYRGGEYDEQFF
D: NA; J: TRBJ2-2; V: TRBV12-3/TRBV12-4; size: NA; DNA: TGTGCCAGCAGGGGGTCCTACAGGGACGGGGGGGAGCTGTTTTTT; CDR3: CASRGSYRDGGELFF
D: TRBD1; J: TRBJ1-5; V: TRBV12-3/TRBV12-4; size: NA; DNA: TGTGCCAGCAGCGCCCGACAGGGGGCACAGCCCCAGCATTTT; CDR3: CASSARQGAQPQHF
D: NA; J: TRBJ2-3; V: TRBV6-5; size: NA; DNA: TGTGCCAGCAGTTACTCGCCAGCGGCAATTTCAGATACGCAGTATTTT; CDR3: CASSYSPAAISDTQYF
D: NA; J: TRBJ2-7; V: TRBV3-1; size: NA; DNA: TGTGCCAGCAGCCCCTCGGTCCACGAACAATCCTACTACGAGCAGTACTTC; CDR3: CASSPSVHEQSYYEQYF
D: NA; J: TRBJ2-7; V: TRBV14; size: NA; DNA: TGTGCCAGCAGCCAACCACAGAGCTACGAGCAGTACTTC; CDR3: CASSQPQSYEQYF
D: NA; J: TRBJ2-1; V: TRBV14; size: few; DNA: TGTGCCAGCAGCCAAGAAGGCGGGACCGCATACAATGAGCAGTTCTTC; CDR3: CASSQEGGTAYNEQFF